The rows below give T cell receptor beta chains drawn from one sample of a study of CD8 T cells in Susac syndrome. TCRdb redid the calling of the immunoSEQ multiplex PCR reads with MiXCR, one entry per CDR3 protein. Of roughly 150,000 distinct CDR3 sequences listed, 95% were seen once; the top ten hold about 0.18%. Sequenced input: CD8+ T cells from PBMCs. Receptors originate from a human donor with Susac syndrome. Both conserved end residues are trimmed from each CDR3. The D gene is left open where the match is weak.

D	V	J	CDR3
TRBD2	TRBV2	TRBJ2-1	ASTPYAGGHEQF
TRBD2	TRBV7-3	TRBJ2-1	ASSLFGAGGPNEQF
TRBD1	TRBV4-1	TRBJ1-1	ASSYTGGGTEAF
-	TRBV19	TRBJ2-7	ASSIGKAANYEQY
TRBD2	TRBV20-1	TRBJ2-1	SASSGVRYNEQF
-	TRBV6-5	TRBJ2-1	ASRLGLGGANEQF
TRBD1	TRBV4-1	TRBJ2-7	ASSHKGQDIYEQY
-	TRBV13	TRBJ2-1	ASSDTGGNEQF
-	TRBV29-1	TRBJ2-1	SVEDGYSSYNEQF
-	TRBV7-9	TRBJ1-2	ASSTDHGYT
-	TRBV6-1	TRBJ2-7	ASSEADEQPYEQY
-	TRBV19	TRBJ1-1	ASSPRTQNTEAF
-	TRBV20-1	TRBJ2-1	SARGGGSSYNEQF
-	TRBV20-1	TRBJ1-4	SALGAGYSLNEKLF
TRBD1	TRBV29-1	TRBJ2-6	SVDRAGGESGANVLT
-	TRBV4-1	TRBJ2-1	ASSRQVNFDEQF
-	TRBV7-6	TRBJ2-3	ASSLEWAGPGRDTQY
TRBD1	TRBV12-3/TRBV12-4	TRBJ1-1	ASSPTGRYTEAF
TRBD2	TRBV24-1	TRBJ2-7	ATSDWTSGYEQY
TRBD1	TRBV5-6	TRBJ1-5	ASSDGTVNSNQPQH
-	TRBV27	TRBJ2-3	ASRGQQGSTDTQY
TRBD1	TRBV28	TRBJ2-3	ASSFPGGDTDTQY
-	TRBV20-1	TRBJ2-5	SAPDRPENKEETQY
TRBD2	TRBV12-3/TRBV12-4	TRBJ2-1	ASSSGGENEQF
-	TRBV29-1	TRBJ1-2	SVDHRDKIYGYT
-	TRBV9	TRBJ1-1	ASSEEGFMNTEAF
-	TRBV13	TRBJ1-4	ASSSRTALGIV
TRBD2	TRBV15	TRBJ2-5	ATASGGETQY